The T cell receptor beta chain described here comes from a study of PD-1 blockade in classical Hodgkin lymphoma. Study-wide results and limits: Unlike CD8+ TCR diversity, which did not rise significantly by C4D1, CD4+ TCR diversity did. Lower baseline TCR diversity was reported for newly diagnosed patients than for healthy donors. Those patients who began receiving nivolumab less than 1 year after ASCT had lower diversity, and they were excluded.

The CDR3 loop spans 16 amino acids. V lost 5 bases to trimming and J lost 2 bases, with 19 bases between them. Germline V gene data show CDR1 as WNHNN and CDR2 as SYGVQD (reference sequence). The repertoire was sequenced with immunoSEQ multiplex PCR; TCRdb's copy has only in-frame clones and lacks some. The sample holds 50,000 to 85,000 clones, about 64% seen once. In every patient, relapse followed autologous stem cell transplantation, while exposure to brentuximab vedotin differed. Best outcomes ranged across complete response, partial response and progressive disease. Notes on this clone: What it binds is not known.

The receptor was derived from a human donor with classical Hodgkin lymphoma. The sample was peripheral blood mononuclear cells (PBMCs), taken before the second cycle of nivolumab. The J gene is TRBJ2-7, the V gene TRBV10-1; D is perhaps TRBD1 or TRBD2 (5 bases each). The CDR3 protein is CASSPRGRGPAYEQYF. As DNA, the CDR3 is TGCGCCAGCAGTCCCCGGGGAAGGGGACCAGCCTACGAGCAGTACTTC.